This T cell receptor beta chain was sequenced during a study of glioma-infiltrating T cells. This clonotype was counted between two and nine times. Antigen: not known. Germline CDR1 reads KGHDR; CDR2 reads SFDVKD. After removal of 4 bases from V and 2 bases from J, the junction contained 6 bases not matched to a gene. This CDR3 comprises 16 residues. Amplification of TCR alpha and beta CDR3 regions from RNA used iRepertoire nested multiplex PCR. Using its own MiXCR run on the multiplex PCR reads, TCRdb lists one record per CDR3 protein. Of a few hundred thousand distinct CDR3 sequences detected, roughly two fifths appear once; the ten largest clones hold 9.5% to 15%. Study outcomes and limitations: Non-neoplastic patients had below-expected tissue-blood divergence, while all gliomas exceeded expectation.

This clonotype was sampled from a human donor with low-grade glioma or glioblastoma, undergoing nonglioma brain surgery, or in good health (not recorded which). Material: glioma tissue, nonneoplastic brain tissue, or PBMCs (not recorded which). This chain connects TRBV24-1 to TRBJ2-1, with 8 bases aligning to TRBD1. CDR3 DNA sequence: TGTGCCACCAGTGACCCTGGACAGGGAACCTACAATGAGCAGTTCTTC. Translation gives CATSDPGQGTYNEQFF.